Listed here is a single T cell receptor (beta chain). These data belong to a study of blood T cell repertoires in COVID-19. Study-level information: Italy, Spain and the United States were the sources of the convalescent and acute COVID-19 samples. The cDNA or gDNA used as material had been derived from T cells, B-cell-depleted T cells, or PBMCs.

Per the original data handling: Counts of nucleated cells, estimated from reference gene primer amplification, were obtained. Libraries were prepared by immunoSEQ multiplex PCR; TCRdb keeps only in-frame clonotypes and omits some of them. V and J calls and clone size follow that table, whereas D and trimming were derived from the DNA. The sample yields about 200,000 clones, roughly 84% seen once. The sample was peripheral blood. This clonotype was sampled from a woman aged 40 to 50 who had recovered from COVID-19.

The CDR3 DNA reads TGTGCCAGCAGACCGACAGGGGGTAAGGAACTGTTTTTT. Amino acid sequence: CASRPTGGKELFF. The chain links TRBV3-1 (or the pseudogene TRBV3-2) to TRBJ1-4; 9 bases match TRBD1. This CDR3 is built from 13 residues. J gave up 12 bases and V 6 bases, and 8 bases lay outside the gene matches. Germline V CDR1 and CDR2: LGHDT, YNNKEL (reference sequence).